This T cell receptor (beta chain) was sequenced in a study of Ad26.COV2.S vaccination and SARS-CoV-2 variants. Study-wide points: Breadth measured for non-spike TCRs was similar across vaccine and placebo recipients. Vaccinees displayed broader spike-specific TCR repertoires than placebo recipients. Reports say spike-specific CD8+ and CD4+ T cell responses covered substantial breadth after vaccination. Analyses that measured TCR breadth and depth may have underestimated total T cell responses.

V was trimmed by 4 bases and J by 2 bases, leaving 6 bases between them. Germline assignment: CDR1 MNHEY and CDR2 SVGEGT. The CDR3 length is 12 residues. Sequencing was performed with immunoSEQ multiplex PCR; in TCRdb, only in-frame clones are kept and a portion is missing. The sample consists of just over 350,000 clones, 90% to 95% of them appearing once. Comment on this clone: The antigen is unknown.

The sample in question was peripheral blood, obtained after recovery from COVID-19. V gene TRBV6-2 or TRBV6-3 combines with J gene TRBJ2-7, with D unclear. The sequence was obtained from a human donor who had recovered from COVID-19. The CDR3 coding sequence is TGTGCCAGCAGTTTCTCCACCTACGAGCAGTACTTC. Protein: CASSFSTYEQYF.